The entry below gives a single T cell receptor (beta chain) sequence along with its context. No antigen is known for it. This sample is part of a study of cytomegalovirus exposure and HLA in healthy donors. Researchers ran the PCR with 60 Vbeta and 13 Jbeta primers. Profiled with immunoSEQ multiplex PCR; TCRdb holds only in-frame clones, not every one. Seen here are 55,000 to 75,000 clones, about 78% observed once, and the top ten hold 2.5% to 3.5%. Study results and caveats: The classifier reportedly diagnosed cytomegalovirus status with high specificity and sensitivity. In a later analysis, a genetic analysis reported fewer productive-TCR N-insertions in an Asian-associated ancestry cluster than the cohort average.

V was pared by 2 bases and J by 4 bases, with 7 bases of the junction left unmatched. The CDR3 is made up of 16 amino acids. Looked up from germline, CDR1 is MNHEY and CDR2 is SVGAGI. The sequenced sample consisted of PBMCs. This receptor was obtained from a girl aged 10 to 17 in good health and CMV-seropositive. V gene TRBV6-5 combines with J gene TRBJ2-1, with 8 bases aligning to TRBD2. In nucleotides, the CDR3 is TGTGCCAGCAGTTACGCCACAGCGGGGGAGTACAATGAGCAGTTCTTC. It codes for CASSYATAGEYNEQFF.